This TCR beta chain comes out of a study of Ad26.COV2.S vaccination and SARS-CoV-2 variants. Sequencing used immunoSEQ multiplex PCR; TCRdb keeps in-frame clones, though not all of them. The table shows about 420,000 clones, with around 87% occurring only once. Concerning this clone: Its antigen is unknown.

Treatment: roughly 19 received Ad26.COV2.S at low or high dose, single or two shots; about 5 received placebo; per-sample allocation not given. Specimens were obtained on day 63 following the first vaccine or placebo injection. Broader study findings: People given the vaccine had a wider spike-specific TCR breadth than placebo recipients did.

The CDR3 extends over 12 amino acids. The germline gives CDR1 MNHEY, CDR2 SVGAGI. Trimming stripped 7 bases from V and 11 bases from J, with 15 bases between. This sample comprised peripheral blood, obtained in a trial of Ad26.COV2.S vaccine versus placebo. The chain links TRBV6-5 to TRBJ1-5; perhaps TRBD1 as D (5 bases). This TCR came from a person between 18 and 65 years old who received the Ad26.COV2.S COVID-19 vaccine or a placebo. The CDR3 sequence: CASTLGELAQHF. The CDR3 DNA follows: TGTGCCAGCACCCTGGGGGAATTAGCCCAGCATTTT.